This entry describes one T cell receptor beta chain. The antigen it binds to is not known. There are no base qualities to consult, and no much larger clone falls within one base. The data were taken from a study of T cell changes during pregnancy in multiple sclerosis (dated by TCRdb to 2018 to 2020). Describing the broader study: The study looked at changes in the T cell repertoire across pregnancy in women with multiple sclerosis.

Trimming leaves V shorter by 2 bases and J shorter by 10 bases, with the junction holding 2 bases beyond the gene matches. CDR1 and CDR2 (SGHTA, FQGTGA) derive from the germline V gene. The CDR3, from cysteine to phenylalanine, totals 14 residues. The DNA shown is the 42-base CDR3, in frame from base 1. Library preparation was by the immunoSEQ multiplex PCR assay. What TCRdb holds here is the immuneACCESS table cut down to in-frame rearrangements. Part of the clones is not present; checked against another copy, under half of the missing clones reflect an unresolved V gene, and the others are unexplained. The sample table lists some 94,000 clones, 85% to 95% of them with a count of one. About 1.8% of the sample lies in the top ten.

The sequencing here drew on peripheral blood, taken in the first trimester of pregnancy. The sequence was obtained from a female donor in good health, enrolled as a control in a pregnancy study. The rearranged segments are TRBV7-3 and TRBJ2-1, and TRBD2 matches 13 of the central bases. For the CDR3, the sequence is CASSLGTSGAEQFF. The DNA sequence is given as TGTGCCAGCAGCTTAGGGACTAGCGGGGCGGAGCAGTTCTTC. Joined to the reference TRBV7-3 and TRBJ2-1 proteins, this CDR3 gives the full variable domain: GAGVSQTPSNKVTEKGKYVELRCDPISGHTALYWYRQSLGQGPEFLIYFQGTGAADDSGLPNDRFFAVRPEGSVSTLKIQRTERGDSAVYLCASSLGTSGAEQFFGPGTRLTVL.